This TCR beta chain is drawn from a study of CD8+ T cells in alopecia areata. Study context: Twice daily, treated patients received 5 to 10 mg of oral tofacitinib. Patients in the study were on tofacitinib for 6 to 18 months, then off it for 6 months. Study results and limitations: Mice gave a clearer picture of TCR sharing than patients did, possibly for HLA-related reasons. The study also sequences resident alphabeta T cells of normal skin in scalp samples.

Concerning this clone itself: The antigen remains undetermined.

Reverse transcribed after extraction, RNA yielded cDNA as the sequencing template. Measured with immunoSEQ multiplex PCR; TCRdb has only the in-frame clones, and not every one. The table has roughly 150,000 clones, 45% to 55% seen once; the top ten hold 15% to 20%. The receptor comes from a human donor with alopecia areata. The sequences come from CD8+ T cells sorted from blood, collected at week 0.

CDR3 DNA sequence: TGCGCCAGCAGTCAATCGCGGCAGGGGAGAGGGCGGCCCCAGCATTTT. This translates into CASSQSRQGRGRPQHF. J is TRBJ1-5 and V is TRBV23-1, with a tentative D call TRBD1 (6 bases). TRBV23-1 is an ORF for which the function is uncertain. The CDR3 contains 16 residues. Trimming took 0 bases from V and 9 from J, leaving 18 bases between them.